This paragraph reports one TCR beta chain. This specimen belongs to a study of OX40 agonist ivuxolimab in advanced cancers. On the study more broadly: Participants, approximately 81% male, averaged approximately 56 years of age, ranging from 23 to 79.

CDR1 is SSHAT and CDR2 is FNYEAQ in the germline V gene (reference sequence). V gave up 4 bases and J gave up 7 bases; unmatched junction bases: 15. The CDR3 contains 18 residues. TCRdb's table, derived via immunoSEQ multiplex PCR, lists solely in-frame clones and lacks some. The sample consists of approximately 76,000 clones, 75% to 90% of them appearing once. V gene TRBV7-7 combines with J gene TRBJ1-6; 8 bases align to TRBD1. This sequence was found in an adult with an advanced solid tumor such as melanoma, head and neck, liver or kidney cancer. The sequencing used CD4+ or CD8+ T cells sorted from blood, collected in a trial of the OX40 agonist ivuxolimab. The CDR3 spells CASSSNTETGVENSPLHF. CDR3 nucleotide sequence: TGTGCCAGCAGCTCCAATACCGAGACAGGGGTGGAGAATTCACCCCTCCACTTT.